The table lists the clone carrying this T cell receptor beta chain with a few counts. Its antigen is currently unknown. These data are taken from a study of vaccination effects on CD4 cells after COVID-19. The protocol was immunoSEQ multiplex PCR, while the TCRdb copy is restricted to in-frame clones and leaves out a portion. Among fewer than 75,000 clones listed, 60% to 80% were seen once. On day 10 of culture, CD4+ T cells were separated out. V lost 1 base, J lost 4 bases, and 12 bases lay in between. Germline V gene data show CDR1 as SGHRS and CDR2 as YFSETQ. The CDR3 is made up of 16 amino acids. This sample comprised CD4+ T cells from PBMCs cultured without peptide, obtained before COVID-19 vaccination. The sequence was collected from a human donor who received a COVID-19 vaccine. The J gene is TRBJ1-6, the V gene TRBV5-1; D not resolved. The CDR3: CASSLSQNRYNSPLHF. CDR3 DNA: TGCGCCAGCAGCTTGTCACAAAACCGGTATAATTCACCCCTCCACTTT.